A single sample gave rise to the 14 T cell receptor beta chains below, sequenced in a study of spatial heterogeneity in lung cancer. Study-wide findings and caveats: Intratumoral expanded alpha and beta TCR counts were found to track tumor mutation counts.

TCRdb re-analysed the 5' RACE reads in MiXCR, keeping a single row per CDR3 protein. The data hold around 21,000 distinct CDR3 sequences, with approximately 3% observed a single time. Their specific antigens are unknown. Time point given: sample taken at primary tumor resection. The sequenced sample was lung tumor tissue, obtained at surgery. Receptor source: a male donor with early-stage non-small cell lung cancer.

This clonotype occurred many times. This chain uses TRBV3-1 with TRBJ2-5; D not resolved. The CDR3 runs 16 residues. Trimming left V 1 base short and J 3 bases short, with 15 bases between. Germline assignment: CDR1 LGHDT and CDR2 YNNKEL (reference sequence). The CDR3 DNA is TGTGCCAGCAGCCAAGCTCTGCGTCGGCGTAAAGAGACCCAGTACTTC. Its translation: CASSQALRRRKETQYF.

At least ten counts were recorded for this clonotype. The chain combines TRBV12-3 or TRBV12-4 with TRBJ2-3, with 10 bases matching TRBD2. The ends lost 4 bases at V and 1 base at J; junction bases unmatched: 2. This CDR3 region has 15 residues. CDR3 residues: CASSSGLAGTDTQYF. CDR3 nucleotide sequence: TGTGCCAGCAGTTCCGGACTAGCGGGCACAGATACGCAGTATTTT.

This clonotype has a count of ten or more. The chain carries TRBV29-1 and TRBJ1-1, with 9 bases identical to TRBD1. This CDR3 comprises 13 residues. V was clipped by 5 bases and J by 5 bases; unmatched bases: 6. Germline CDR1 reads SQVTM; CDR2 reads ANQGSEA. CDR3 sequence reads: CSVRTGALTEAFF. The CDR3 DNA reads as TGCAGCGTTCGGACAGGGGCGTTGACTGAAGCTTTCTTT.

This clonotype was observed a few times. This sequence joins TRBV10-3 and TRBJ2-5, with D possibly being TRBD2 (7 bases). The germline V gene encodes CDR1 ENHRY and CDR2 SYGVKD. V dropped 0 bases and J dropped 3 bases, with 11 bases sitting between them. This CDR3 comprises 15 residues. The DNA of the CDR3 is TGTGCCATCAGTGAGTCGGGGGCGGGAGAAGAGACCCAGTACTTC. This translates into CAISESGAGEETQYF.

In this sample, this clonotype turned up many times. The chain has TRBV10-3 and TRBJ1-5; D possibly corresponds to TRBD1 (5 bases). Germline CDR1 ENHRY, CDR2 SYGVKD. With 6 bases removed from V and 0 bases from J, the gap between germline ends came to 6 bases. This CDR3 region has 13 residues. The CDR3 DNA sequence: TGTGCCATCAGCGACAGTAGCAATCAGCCCCAGCATTTT. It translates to CAISDSSNQPQHF.

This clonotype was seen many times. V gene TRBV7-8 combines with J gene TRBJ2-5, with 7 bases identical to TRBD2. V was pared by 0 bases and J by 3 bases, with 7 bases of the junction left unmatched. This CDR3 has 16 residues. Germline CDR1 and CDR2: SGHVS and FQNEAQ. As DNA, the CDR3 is TGTGCCAGCAGCTTAGCTGGCGGGAGTATGGAAGAGACCCAGTACTTC. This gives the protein CASSLAGGSMEETQYF.

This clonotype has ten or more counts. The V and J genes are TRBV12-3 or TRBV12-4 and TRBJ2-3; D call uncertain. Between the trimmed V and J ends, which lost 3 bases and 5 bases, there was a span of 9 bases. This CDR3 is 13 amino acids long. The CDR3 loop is CASSLNPQDTQYF. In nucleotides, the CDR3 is TGTGCCAGCAGTTTGAACCCCCAAGATACGCAGTATTTT.

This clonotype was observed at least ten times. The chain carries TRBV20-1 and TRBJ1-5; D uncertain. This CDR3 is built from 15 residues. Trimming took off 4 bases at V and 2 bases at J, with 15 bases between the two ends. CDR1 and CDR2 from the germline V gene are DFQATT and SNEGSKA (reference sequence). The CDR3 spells CSAKPVAWGNQPQHF. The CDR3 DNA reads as TGCAGTGCTAAGCCGGTCGCGTGGGGCAATCAGCCCCAGCATTTT.

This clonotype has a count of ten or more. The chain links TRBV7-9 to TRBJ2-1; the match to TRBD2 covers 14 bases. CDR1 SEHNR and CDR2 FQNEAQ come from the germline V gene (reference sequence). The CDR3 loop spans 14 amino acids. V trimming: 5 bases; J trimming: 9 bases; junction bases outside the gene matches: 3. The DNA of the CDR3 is TGTGCCAGCAGCGCCGGACTAGCGGGAGGTGAGCAGTTCTTC. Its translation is CASSAGLAGGEQFF. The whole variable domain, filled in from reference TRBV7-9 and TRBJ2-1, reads DTGVSQNPRHKITKRGQNVTFRCDPISEHNRLYWYRQTLGQGPEFLTYFQNEAQLEKSRLLSDRFSAERPKGSFSTLEIQRTEQGDSAMYLCASSAGLAGGEQFFGPGTRLTVL.

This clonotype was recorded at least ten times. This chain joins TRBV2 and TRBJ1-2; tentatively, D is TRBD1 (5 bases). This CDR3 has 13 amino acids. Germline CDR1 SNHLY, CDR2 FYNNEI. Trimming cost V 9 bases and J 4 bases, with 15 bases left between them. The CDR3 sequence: CARYTTASYGYTF. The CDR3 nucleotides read TGTGCCAGATATACGACAGCCTCCTATGGCTACACCTTC.

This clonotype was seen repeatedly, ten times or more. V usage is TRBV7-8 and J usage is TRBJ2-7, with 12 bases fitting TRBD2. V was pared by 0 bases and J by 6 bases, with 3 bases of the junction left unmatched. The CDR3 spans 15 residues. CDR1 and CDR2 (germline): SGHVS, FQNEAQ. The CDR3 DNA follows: TGTGCCAGCAGCTTAGCGACTAGCGGGAGATCCGAGCAGTACTTC. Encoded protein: CASSLATSGRSEQYF.

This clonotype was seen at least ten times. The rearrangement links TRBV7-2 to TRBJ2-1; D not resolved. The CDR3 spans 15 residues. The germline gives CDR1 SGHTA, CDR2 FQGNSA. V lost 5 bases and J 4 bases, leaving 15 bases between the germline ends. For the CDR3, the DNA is TGTGCCAGCAGCCCACGCCTTGATTCGTACAATGAGCAGTTCTTC. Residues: CASSPRLDSYNEQFF.

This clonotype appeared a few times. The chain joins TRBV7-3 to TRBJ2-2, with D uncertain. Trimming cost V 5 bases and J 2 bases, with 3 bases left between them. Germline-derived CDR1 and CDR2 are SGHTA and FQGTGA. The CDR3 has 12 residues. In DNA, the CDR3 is TGTGCCAGCAGCCCCAACACCGGGGAGCTGTTTTTT. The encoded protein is CASSPNTGELFF.

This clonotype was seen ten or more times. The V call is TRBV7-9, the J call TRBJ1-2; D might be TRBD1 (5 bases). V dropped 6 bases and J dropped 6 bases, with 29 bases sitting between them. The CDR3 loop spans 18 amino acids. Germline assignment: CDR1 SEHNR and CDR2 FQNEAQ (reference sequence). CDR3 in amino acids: CASSFLPGTGRMNDGYTF. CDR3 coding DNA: TGTGCCAGCAGTTTCCTGCCCGGAACAGGCCGTATGAACGATGGCTACACCTTC.